The next 27 T cell receptor beta chains were all read from a single sample in a study of cytomegalovirus exposure and HLA in healthy donors (dated by TCRdb to the late 2010s). The library was obtained by the immunoSEQ multiplex PCR assay. A mixture of 60 forward primers for TCR Vbeta segments and 13 reverse primers for TCR Jbeta segments was used in the multiplex PCR. TCRdb limited this immuneACCESS table to in-frame rearrangements with V and J called. A share of clones is missing; checked studies link under half to unresolved V genes, and the rest is unexplained. A total of about 120,000 clones appear in this sample, about a sixth of them only once. The ten largest make up roughly 3% of the sample. The sample was PBMCs. Receptors originate from a female donor in good health and CMV-seropositive.

A few counts support this clone. This chain uses TRBV15 with TRBJ1-4, with TRBD1 identical over 7 bases. Trimming took 3 bases from V and 8 from J; bases not matched to a gene: 15. CDR1 and CDR2 (germline): LNHNV, YYDKDF (reference sequence). This CDR3 comprises 17 residues. The CDR3 spells CATSSTLSTGSQEKLFF. CDR3 coding DNA: TGTGCCACCAGCAGCACTCTCTCGACAGGGTCGCAGGAAAAACTGTTTTTT.

A word on this clone: Other DNA sequences from this sample encode an identical CDR3 as well. The chain is built from TRBV2 and TRBJ2-1, with D maybe TRBD1 (5 bases). The V gene's germline CDR1 is SNHLY and CDR2 FYNNEI. The CDR3 is 13 residues long. Trimming shortened V by 5 bases and J by 3 bases, and 8 bases separated the two germline ends. CDR3 in DNA: TGTGCCAGCAGTCGCCAGGGCTACAATGAGCAGTTCTTC. Encoded protein: CASSRQGYNEQFF.

This clone was observed a handful of times. The gene calls are TRBV29-1 and TRBJ1-1, with 9 bases identical to TRBD1. CDR1 is SQVTM, CDR2 ANQGSEA, per germline. This CDR3 is 14 amino acids long. Germline trimming cut 2 bases from V and 5 bases from J; bases unmatched to any gene: 6. CDR3 DNA sequence: TGCAGCGTTGAAACCGCCGGGACAGGGACTGAAGCTTTCTTT. Amino acids: CSVETAGTGTEAFF.

The sample holds a few counts of this clone. DNA for the CDR3: TGTGCCAGCAGTTTGACGACAGGATACACTGAAGCTTTCTTT. Encoded protein: CASSLTTGYTEAFF. This rearrangement joins TRBV6-5 to TRBJ1-1, with D possibly TRBD1 on 6 matching bases. V shed 4 bases and J shed 3 bases, with 12 bases lying between them. CDR1 and CDR2 (germline): MNHEY, SVGAGI. The CDR3 has 14 amino acids.

In this sample, this clone turned up a few times. This chain uses TRBV5-1 with TRBJ2-1, with TRBD1 identical over 8 bases. Per the germline V gene, CDR1 is SGHRS and CDR2 is YFSETQ. The CDR3 extends over 17 amino acids. V lost 7 bases, J lost 7 bases, and 19 bases stayed unmatched. The CDR3 region is CASALTVPLTGENEQFF. In DNA, the CDR3 is TGCGCCAGCGCACTCACGGTCCCATTGACAGGGGAAAATGAGCAGTTCTTC. The full variable domain, rest sourced from reference TRBV5-1 and TRBJ2-1, is KAGVTQTPRYLIKTRGQQVTLSCSPISGHRSVSWYQQTPGQGLQFLFEYFSETQRNKGNFPGRFSGRQFSNSRSEMNVSTLELGDSALYLCASALTVPLTGENEQFFGPGTRLTVL.

V usage is TRBV29-1 and J usage is TRBJ2-3; TRBD2 matches 13 bases. CDR3 length: 17 residues. CDR1 is SQVTM and CDR2 is ANQGSEA in the germline V gene. Losses at the gene ends were 4 bases for V and 0 bases for J; bases not matched to a gene: 7. CDR3 sequence reads: CSVAGTSGAPSTDTQYF. DNA for the CDR3: TGCAGCGTTGCCGGGACTAGCGGGGCCCCTAGCACAGATACGCAGTATTTT.

The chain links TRBV4-2 to TRBJ2-3; TRBD2 is a possible D gene (6 bases). CDR3 length: 14 amino acids. Germline V gene sequence: CDR1 LGHNA, CDR2 YNFKEQ. Deletions cut 1 base from V and 5 bases from J, with 10 bases between. The DNA of the CDR3 is TGTGCCAGCAGCCAAGGGAACGGGGGAGATACGCAGTATTTT. Encoded protein: CASSQGNGGDTQYF.

The chain joins TRBV28 to TRBJ2-7; D is possibly TRBD1 (6 bases). Trimming left V 5 bases short and J 6 bases short, with 17 bases between. Germline V gene lookup returns CDR1 MDHEN and CDR2 SYDVKM. The CDR3 is 14 amino acids. The CDR3 DNA reads as TGTGCCAGCAGTGCGGACAGAGTCGTTCCCGAGCAGTACTTC. Protein: CASSADRVVPEQYF.

The chain links TRBV5-1 to TRBJ1-4; no firm D call. The CDR3 is 17 amino acids. The V gene lost 0 bases and the J gene lost 3 bases, with 15 bases spanning the gap. The V gene's germline CDR1 is SGHRS and CDR2 YFSETQ. CDR3 nucleotide sequence: TGCGCCAGCAGCTTGGCGTTCGGAGGGAGTCCTAATGAAAAACTGTTTTTT. Its protein is CASSLAFGGSPNEKLFF.

The chain has TRBV5-6 and TRBJ2-7; D gene ambiguous. The CDR3 has 12 amino acids. Per germline, CDR1 SGHDT and CDR2 YYEEEE. Trimming removed 1 base from V and 5 bases from J, with 7 bases in between. CDR3 region: CASSLQADEQYF. The CDR3 DNA sequence: TGTGCCAGCAGCTTGCAGGCTGACGAGCAGTACTTC.

This clone was counted only a few times. The chain is built from TRBV4-3 and TRBJ2-3, with D perhaps TRBD2 (7 bases). The CDR3 length is 16 residues. CDR1 and CDR2 from the germline V gene are LGHNA and YSLEER. Deletions cut 1 base from V and 3 bases from J, with 14 bases between. This chain's CDR3 is CASSQGGGLATDTQYF. In nucleotides, the CDR3 is TGCGCCAGCAGCCAAGGGGGGGGCTTAGCGACAGATACGCAGTATTTT.

On this clone itself: The same CDR3 can be traced to other DNA sequences in this sample. The CDR3 bases are TGTGCCAGCAGACGACAGGGACTTGGCTATGGCTACACCTTC. This sequence encodes CASRRQGLGYGYTF. This rearrangement joins TRBV6-5 to TRBJ1-2; 7 nucleotides agree with TRBD1. The CDR3 length is 14 residues. In germline, CDR1 is MNHEY, CDR2 SVGAGI. J lost 4 bases, V lost 6 bases, and 8 bases had no gene match.

The chain uses TRBV5-1 and TRBJ2-1; maybe TRBD1 (6 bases). V lost 0 bases and J 5 bases, leaving 21 bases between the germline ends. This CDR3 region has 18 residues. Germline loops: CDR1 SGHRS, CDR2 YFSETQ. CDR3 amino acids: CASSLAPGQGKTHNEQFF. CDR3 in DNA: TGCGCCAGCAGCTTGGCCCCCGGTCAGGGGAAAACCCACAATGAGCAGTTCTTC.

This clone has just a few counts. The chain combines TRBV9 with TRBJ2-3; D might be TRBD2 (6 bases). The CDR3 has 15 amino acids. Germline V gene data show CDR1 as SGDLS and CDR2 as YYNGEE. Trimming shortened V by 0 bases and J by 5 bases, and 13 bases separated the two germline ends. CDR3 DNA sequence: TGTGCCAGCAGCGTAGGCGGGGTTGCCGGAGATACGCAGTATTTT. Translating it yields CASSVGGVAGDTQYF.

A few counts support this clone. The chain carries TRBV30 and TRBJ2-3; 10 bases match TRBD2. CDR3 length: 14 residues. V trimming: 2 bases; J trimming: 8 bases; junction bases outside the gene matches: 7. Per germline, CDR1 GTSNPN and CDR2 SVGIG (reference sequence). The CDR3 bases are TGTGCCTGGAGTATAGCGGGAGGACAGGGTACGCAGTATTTT. Translated, it gives CAWSIAGGQGTQYF.

The table lists this clone with a few counts. The chain is built from TRBV2 and TRBJ2-2; maybe TRBD2 (5 bases). CDR3 length equals 18 residues. Germline-derived CDR1 and CDR2 are SNHLY and FYNNEI. The V end was cut by 3 bases, the J end by 6 bases, with 23 bases between. The CDR3 spells CASSERMLAGGSPGELFF. The CDR3 DNA reads TGTGCCAGCAGTGAGCGTATGTTGGCAGGAGGCTCCCCCGGGGAGCTGTTTTTT.

This clone has a handful of counts. The chain recombines TRBV29-1 with TRBJ2-1; 8 bases line up with TRBD1. The CDR3 loop spans 15 amino acids. Germline values: CDR1 SQVTM, CDR2 ANQGSEA. Germline trimming cut 5 bases from V and 4 bases from J; bases unmatched to any gene: 10. CDR3 residues: CSVKLRTGIYNEQFF. The CDR3 nucleotides are TGCAGCGTTAAATTGCGGACAGGGATTTACAATGAGCAGTTCTTC.

This clone has a handful of counts. The chain uses TRBV5-1 and TRBJ2-7, with 11 bases matching TRBD2. The CDR3 has 14 residues. The V gene's germline CDR1 is SGHRS and CDR2 YFSETQ. V lost 3 bases to trimming and J lost 3 bases; unmatched junction nucleotides: 2. CDR3: CASSSGTSGYEQYF. Here the CDR3 DNA reads TGCGCCAGCAGCTCGGGGACTAGCGGCTACGAGCAGTACTTC.

V and J are TRBV6-5 and TRBJ2-5, with TRBD1 matching over 12 bases. V was pared by 5 bases and J by 1 base, with 2 bases of the junction left unmatched. Germline V gene sequence: CDR1 MNHEY, CDR2 SVGAGI. This CDR3 is 15 amino acids long. In nucleotides, the CDR3 is TGTGCCAGCAGTGGGGACAGGGGGCCCCAAGAGACCCAGTACTTC. It is translated as CASSGDRGPQETQYF.

The rearrangement links TRBV4-2 to TRBJ2-1; 7 bases agree with TRBD1. V was clipped by 0 bases and J by 3 bases; unmatched bases: 5. This CDR3 comprises 16 residues. From germline, CDR1 is LGHNA and CDR2 YNFKEQ. The CDR3 DNA sequence: TGTGCCAGCAGCCAAGATCCGGGACAGAACTACAATGAGCAGTTCTTC. It is translated as CASSQDPGQNYNEQFF.

J is TRBJ1-1 and V is TRBV27; 8 nucleotides match TRBD1. Germline assignment: CDR1 MNHEY and CDR2 SMNVEV (reference sequence). There are 13 residues in the CDR3. Germline trimming cut 3 bases from V and 10 bases from J; bases unmatched to any gene: 7. CDR3 sequence: CASSLVRGRGAFF. The CDR3 nucleotides read TGTGCCAGCAGTTTGGTCAGGGGGCGCGGAGCTTTCTTT.

The chain has TRBV5-1 and TRBJ1-1; maybe TRBD1 (5 bases). Germline values: CDR1 SGHRS, CDR2 YFSETQ. Trimming left V 2 bases short and J 5 bases short, with 13 bases between. This CDR3 comprises 14 residues. CDR3 coding DNA: TGCGCCAGCAGCTTTTTTACAGGTTATACTGAAGCTTTCTTT. Residues: CASSFFTGYTEAFF.

This clone has only a few counts. CDR3: CATSRDRRGAGGFGAQYF. In nucleotides, the CDR3 is TGTGCCACCAGCAGAGATCGAAGAGGAGCGGGAGGTTTTGGGGCGCAGTATTTT. The chain links TRBV15 to TRBJ2-3, with 9 bases lining up with TRBD2. The length of the CDR3 is 18 residues. Trimming at V came to 0 bases and at J to 10 bases, leaving 17 bases not matched to a gene. CDR1 and CDR2 (germline): LNHNV, YYDKDF (reference sequence).

The J gene is TRBJ2-5, the V gene TRBV30; 8 nucleotides align to TRBD2. From germline, CDR1 is GTSNPN and CDR2 SVGIG (reference sequence). The CDR3 totals 14 residues. V lost 3 bases, J lost 5 bases, and 8 bases stayed unmatched. The CDR3 is CAWRSAGGGETQYF. For the CDR3, the DNA is TGTGCCTGGAGATCGGCGGGGGGCGGGGAGACCCAGTACTTC.

V and J are TRBV5-1 and TRBJ2-7; 10 positions agree with TRBD2. After removal of 3 bases from V and 4 bases from J, the junction contained 16 bases not matched to a gene. This CDR3 is 18 amino acids long. The germline gives CDR1 SGHRS, CDR2 YFSETQ. CDR3 amino acids: CASSYVPVRSGGAYEQYF. The CDR3 region has the DNA TGCGCCAGCAGCTACGTACCCGTCCGCAGCGGGGGGGCGTACGAGCAGTACTTC.

This clone was picked up a small number of times. The V and J genes are TRBV5-1 and TRBJ2-7, with a possible D match to TRBD1 (6 bases). Deletions cut 7 bases from V and 5 bases from J, with 19 bases between. The CDR3 extends over 14 amino acids. In germline, CDR1 is SGHRS, CDR2 YFSETQ. CDR3 in amino acids: CASHRDPLVDEQYF. DNA of the CDR3: TGCGCCAGCCACAGGGACCCCCTGGTCGACGAGCAGTACTTC.

This clone was seen only a few times. The chain employs TRBV4-1 and TRBJ1-1; 9 nucleotides line up with TRBD1. V lost 5 bases, J lost 4 bases, and 8 bases stayed unmatched. The CDR3 runs 15 residues. The germline V gene has CDR1 MGHRA and CDR2 YSYEKL. The CDR3 bases are TGCGCCAGCAGCTGGGACAGGGAAACAGGCACTGAAGCTTTCTTT. It codes for CASSWDRETGTEAFF.